These 9 T cell receptor beta chains were sequenced from one sample in a study of identifying expanded T cells in peripheral blood. TCRdb's copy holds only in-frame clones and misses some; the assay was immunoSEQ multiplex PCR. The data contain approximately 110,000 clones, about 87% of them singletons. Sequencing input: blood. The receptors come from a person aged 18-69 years in good health.

The V and J genes are TRBV30 and TRBJ1-1; no clear D. Germline V lookup: CDR1 GTSNPN, CDR2 SVGIG (reference sequence). Trimming took off 7 bases at V and 1 base at J, with 7 bases between the two ends. The CDR3 spans 11 residues. CDR3 sequence: CAFNRNTEAFF. In DNA, the CDR3 is TGTGCCTTCAATAGGAACACTGAAGCTTTCTTT. The complete variable domain, with remaining parts taken from reference TRBV30 and TRBJ1-1, reads SQTIHQWPATLVQPVGSPLSLECTVEGTSNPNLYWYRQAAGRGLQLLFYSVGIGQISSEVPQNLSASRPQDRQFILSSKKLLLSDSGFYLCAFNRNTEAFFGQGTRLTVV.

The chain uses TRBV28 and TRBJ2-1; no reliable D call. This CDR3 comprises 14 residues. Germline V gene lookup returns CDR1 MDHEN and CDR2 SYDVKM. V gave up 4 bases and J gave up 0 bases, with 7 bases separating them. CDR3 region: CASSSASSYNEQFF. For the CDR3, the DNA is TGTGCCAGCAGTTCGGCTAGCTCCTACAATGAGCAGTTCTTC.

The CDR3 is CAWGDEKLFF. CDR3 bases: TGTGCCTGGGGGGATGAAAAACTGTTTTTT. The rearrangement joins TRBV30 to TRBJ1-4, with D hard to call. The CDR3 has 10 residues. V lost 5 bases and J lost 6, with 4 bases in between. CDR1 and CDR2 (germline): GTSNPN, SVGIG (reference sequence).

This clone was seen just once. V gene TRBV30 combines with J gene TRBJ1-2; tentatively, D is TRBD1 (5 bases). The CDR3 extends over 13 amino acids. Germline CDR1 and CDR2: GTSNPN and SVGIG (reference sequence). Trimming stripped 4 bases from V and 8 bases from J, with 17 bases between. CDR3 region: CAWNEGPPAGYTF. CDR3 in DNA: TGTGCCTGGAATGAGGGGCCCCCTGCCGGCTACACCTTC. The complete variable domain, with remaining parts taken from reference TRBV30 and TRBJ1-2, reads SQTIHQWPATLVQPVGSPLSLECTVEGTSNPNLYWYRQAAGRGLQLLFYSVGIGQISSEVPQNLSASRPQDRQFILSSKKLLLSDSGFYLCAWNEGPPAGYTFGSGTRLTVV.

The V call is TRBV9, the J call TRBJ1-3; 8 positions agree with TRBD1. The CDR3 is 16 residues long. Germline assignment: CDR1 SGDLS and CDR2 YYNGEE. With 4 bases clipped from V and 2 bases from J, the junction kept 8 bases outside the gene matches. CDR3 in DNA: TGTGCCAGCAGCACGTCAGGGGGCTTCGCTGGAAACACCATATATTTT. Translated: CASSTSGGFAGNTIYF. The variable domain in full, completed from reference TRBV9 and TRBJ1-3, reads DSGVTQTPKHLITATGQRVTLRCSPRSGDLSVYWYQQSLDQGLQFLIQYYNGEERAKGNILERFSAQQFPDLHSELNLSSLELGDSALYFCASSTSGGFAGNTIYFGEGSWLTVV.

The chain has TRBV2 and TRBJ1-1; maybe TRBD1 (5 bases). Germline V gene sequence: CDR1 SNHLY, CDR2 FYNNEI. This CDR3 has 14 amino acids. The V end was cut by 1 base, the J end by 3 bases, with 9 bases between. Here the CDR3 reads CASSEGGADTEAFF. CDR3 DNA sequence: TGTGCCAGCAGTGAAGGGGGCGCCGACACTGAAGCTTTCTTT.

The chain joins TRBV19 to TRBJ2-5; 12 nucleotides align to TRBD1. V shed 6 bases, J shed 4 bases, and the junction held 3 bases outside the gene matches. The CDR3 spans 14 residues. Germline CDR1 is LNHDA and CDR2 is SQIVND (reference sequence). Written as DNA, the CDR3 is TGTGCCAGTAGAGGGACAGGGGGCCGAGAGACCCAGTACTTC. Its protein product is CASRGTGGRETQYF.

The chain combines TRBV18 with TRBJ2-1; 10 bases map to TRBD2. J lost 10 bases, V lost 6 bases, and 18 bases had no gene match. The CDR3 loop spans 17 amino acids. CDR1 and CDR2 (germline): KGHSH, LQKENI. The CDR3 DNA sequence: TGTGCCAGCTCGCGACAAGGGACTAGCGACCTCACGGGGGAGCAGTTCTTC. It encodes CASSRQGTSDLTGEQFF.

This clone was recorded only once. The chain employs TRBV5-1 and TRBJ1-4; 7 bases match TRBD1. CDR3 length: 15 amino acids. Germline-derived CDR1 and CDR2 are SGHRS and YFSETQ. J lost 8 bases, V lost 4 bases, and 11 bases had no gene match. The CDR3 here is CASSPGQLRGEKLFF. The CDR3 DNA reads as TGCGCCAGCAGCCCGGGACAGCTCAGGGGCGAAAAACTGTTTTTT.